Each of the 32 T cell receptor beta chains below was sequenced from the same sample in a study of T cell responses to AZD1222 COVID-19 vaccine. The table came from immunoSEQ multiplex PCR; TCRdb's copy has only in-frame clones and leaves some out. The sample has about 59,000 clones, 85% to 90% seen once. The sequencing here drew on peripheral blood, taken 28 days after the second AZD1222 dose. Receptors were obtained from an adult who received the AZD1222 COVID-19 vaccine.

This clone was recorded once. The V gene is TRBV11-1, the J gene TRBJ1-2, with 7 bases that match TRBD1. This CDR3 comprises 13 residues. Losses at the gene ends were 4 bases for V and 6 bases for J; bases not matched to a gene: 5. Germline values: CDR1 SGHAT, CDR2 FQDESV (reference sequence). The CDR3 sequence: CASSSGTVHGYTF. The DNA of the CDR3 is TGTGCCAGCAGCTCCGGGACAGTCCATGGCTACACCTTC.

The chain recombines TRBV19 with TRBJ2-2, with D perhaps matching TRBD2 (6 bases). The CDR3 is 15 amino acids. Trimming took 4 bases from V and 1 from J, leaving 10 bases between them. CDR1 is LNHDA, CDR2 SQIVND, per germline (reference sequence). CDR3 coding DNA: TGTGCCAGTAGTACCGCGGGGAAGAACACCGGGGAGCTGTTTTTT. Translating gives CASSTAGKNTGELFF.

The chain has TRBV7-9 and TRBJ1-5, with D perhaps TRBD1 (5 bases). From germline, CDR1 is SEHNR and CDR2 FQNEAQ (reference sequence). The V and J ends lost 5 bases and 6 bases respectively, with 14 bases between them. This CDR3 is built from 14 residues. The CDR3 is CASSPQGLTQPQHF. CDR3 DNA sequence: TGTGCCAGCAGCCCTCAGGGTCTGACTCAGCCCCAGCATTTT.

The chain uses TRBV30 and TRBJ2-1; D is possibly TRBD2 (6 bases). V lost 3 bases to trimming and J lost 6 bases, with 9 bases between them. Germline CDR1 reads GTSNPN; CDR2 reads SVGIG (reference sequence). This CDR3 is 12 amino acids long. This chain's CDR3 is CAWRDSGNEQFF. CDR3 nucleotide sequence: TGTGCCTGGAGGGATAGCGGCAATGAGCAGTTCTTC.

The V gene is TRBV27, the J gene TRBJ2-7, with 9 bases identical to TRBD1. The CDR3 sequence is 15 residues long. V gave up 5 bases and J gave up 4 bases; unmatched junction bases: 9. Germline V lookup: CDR1 MNHEY, CDR2 SMNVEV (reference sequence). CDR3 nucleotide sequence: TGTGCCAGCAGTGGCCTGGGACAGGGCTTTTACGAGCAGTACTTC. Translated, it gives CASSGLGQGFYEQYF.

The chain couples TRBV29-1 to TRBJ2-2; possible D gene TRBD2, 5 bases. Trimming cost V 5 bases and J 4 bases, with 8 bases left between them. CDR1 and CDR2 (germline): SQVTM, ANQGSEA. The CDR3 sequence is 12 residues long. DNA for the CDR3: TGCAGCGTTCGGGGTAGCACCGGGGAGCTGTTTTTT. Its translation is CSVRGSTGELFF.

Comment on this clone: An end of the junction differs from the germline gene, which may be a read error. V and J are TRBV28 and TRBJ1-6; no firm D call. CDR1 is MDHEN and CDR2 is SYDVKM in the germline V gene. CDR3 length: 12 amino acids. The CDR3 sequence is CASSTSDVPHHF. The CDR3 bases are TGTGCCAGCAGTACCTCGGACGTACCCCACCACTTT.

V is TRBV6-1 and J is TRBJ2-2; 10 positions agree with TRBD1. CDR1 MNHNS and CDR2 SASEGT come from the germline V gene. With 4 bases clipped from V and 4 bases from J, the junction kept 6 bases outside the gene matches. This CDR3 comprises 16 residues. The CDR3 protein is CASSAGQGLFTGELFF. In DNA, the CDR3 is TGTGCCAGCAGTGCGGGACAGGGGCTATTCACCGGGGAGCTGTTTTTT.

This rearrangement joins TRBV27 to TRBJ1-2, with TRBD1 matching over 7 bases. Germline CDR1 and CDR2: MNHEY and SMNVEV (reference sequence). J was trimmed by 2 bases and V by 5 bases; bases with no gene match: 5. The CDR3 contains 14 residues. CDR3: CASSLAGQNYGYTF. CDR3 DNA: TGTGCCAGCAGTCTAGCGGGACAGAACTATGGCTACACCTTC.

The chain recombines TRBV7-3 with TRBJ1-2; D gene ambiguous. The CDR3 has 13 residues. Trimming cost V 4 bases and J 2 bases, with 8 bases left between them. CDR1 SGHTA and CDR2 FQGTGA come from the germline V gene. CDR3 DNA: TGTGCCAGCAGCTCGGACGGAAACTATGGCTACACCTTC. It specifies CASSSDGNYGYTF.

This clone is a singleton in its sample. V usage is TRBV4-1 and J usage is TRBJ1-5; unclear D gene. This CDR3 region has 15 residues. The germline gives CDR1 MGHRA, CDR2 YSYEKL. V was cut by 2 bases and J by 3 bases, with 11 bases left in between. This CDR3 reads CASSQIAWSNQPQHF. The DNA for the CDR3 is TGCGCCAGCAGCCAAATCGCGTGGTCCAATCAGCCCCAGCATTTT.

The gene calls are TRBV19 and TRBJ1-2; D uncertain. Germline V gene lookup returns CDR1 LNHDA and CDR2 SQIVND (reference sequence). V was pared by 0 bases and J by 4 bases, with 9 bases between. CDR3 length: 14 residues. CDR3 sequence: CASSIDRTVYGYTF. CDR3 sequence (DNA): TGTGCCAGTAGTATAGATCGAACAGTCTATGGCTACACCTTC.

The rearrangement links TRBV28 to TRBJ2-7; D is undetermined. Germline loops: CDR1 MDHEN, CDR2 SYDVKM. V lost 6 bases to trimming and J lost 3 bases, with 9 bases between them. This CDR3 is built from 12 residues. The CDR3 sequence: CASSVIGYEQYF. CDR3 coding DNA: TGTGCCAGCAGCGTGATAGGCTACGAGCAGTACTTC.

J is TRBJ2-7 and V is TRBV9; D may be TRBD2 (5 bases). Germline V gene lookup returns CDR1 SGDLS and CDR2 YYNGEE. Trimming stripped 1 base from V and 2 bases from J, with 10 bases between. The CDR3 loop spans 14 amino acids. In nucleotides, the CDR3 is TGTGCCAGCAGCGTAAAGGCAGCGGCCTACGAGCAGTACTTC. Protein: CASSVKAAAYEQYF.

J is TRBJ1-3 and V is TRBV6-5; no definite D call. Trimming cost V 0 bases and J 0 bases, with 6 bases left between them. CDR1 and CDR2 (germline): MNHEY, SVGAGI. The CDR3 sequence is 15 residues long. The CDR3 coding sequence is TGTGCCAGCAGTTACTCAGGTTTCTCTGGAAACACCATATATTTT. Residues: CASSYSGFSGNTIYF.

This clone has more than one count but fewer than ten. This rearrangement joins TRBV24-1 to TRBJ2-1; the match to TRBD2 covers 10 bases. After removal of 4 bases from V and 6 bases from J, the junction contained 5 bases not matched to a gene. The CDR3 consists of 15 residues. CDR1 KGHDR and CDR2 SFDVKD come from the germline V gene. CDR3 DNA sequence: TGTGCCACCAGTGACAGCGGGAGGGCGGGCAATGAGCAGTTCTTC. Its protein is CATSDSGRAGNEQFF.

This rearrangement joins TRBV10-1 to TRBJ2-3, with D perhaps given as TRBD1 or TRBD2 (5 bases each). The CDR3 runs 15 residues. V was trimmed by 2 bases and J by 4 bases, leaving 13 bases between them. Germline loops: CDR1 WNHNN, CDR2 SYGVQD (reference sequence). The CDR3 reads CASSEGADYADTQYF. The CDR3 DNA reads as TGCGCCAGCAGTGAGGGGGCCGACTACGCAGATACGCAGTATTTT.

The chain combines TRBV4-3 with TRBJ1-1, with unresolved D. Germline V gene data show CDR1 as LGHNA and CDR2 as YSLEER. The CDR3 spans 13 residues. V dropped 1 base and J dropped 3 bases, with 6 bases sitting between them. In DNA, the CDR3 is TGCGCCAGCAGCCAAGTGCCGTACACTGAAGCTTTCTTT. Translating gives CASSQVPYTEAFF.

V usage is TRBV5-8 and J usage is TRBJ1-2; weak D call: TRBD1 (5 bases). Looked up from germline, CDR1 is SGHTS and CDR2 is YDEGEE. The CDR3 loop spans 15 amino acids. Trimming left V 4 bases short and J 3 bases short, with 16 bases between. The DNA of the CDR3 is TGTGCCAGCAGCCCGGACATGCGGAGGGACTATGGCTACACCTTC. Amino acid sequence: CASSPDMRRDYGYTF.

This chain links TRBV7-2 with TRBJ1-1; D not certain. The length of the CDR3 is 14 residues. The V gene's germline CDR1 is SGHTA and CDR2 FQGNSA. V lost 1 base and J lost 4, with 10 bases in between. CDR3 loop: CASSLGLGTTEAFF. CDR3 DNA: TGTGCCAGCAGCTTAGGGTTGGGAACCACTGAAGCTTTCTTT.

The CDR3 sequence is CASSNSYNQPQHF. For the CDR3, the DNA is TGTGCCAGCAGTAACAGTTACAATCAGCCCCAGCATTTT. The chain combines TRBV6-5 with TRBJ1-5; unclear D gene. The CDR3 has 13 amino acids. Trimming stripped 5 bases from V and 3 bases from J, with 8 bases between. CDR1 is MNHEY and CDR2 is SVGAGI in the germline V gene.

The chain employs TRBV14 and TRBJ2-2; D perhaps matches TRBD2 (5 bases). Germline loops: CDR1 SGHDN, CDR2 FVKESK. This CDR3 comprises 15 residues. The V and J ends lost 0 bases and 4 bases respectively, with 9 bases between them. CDR3: CASSQELVGTGELFF. The CDR3 nucleotides are TGTGCCAGCAGCCAAGAACTAGTAGGCACCGGGGAGCTGTTTTTT.

This clone was recorded once. This chain joins TRBV9 and TRBJ1-2; weak D call: TRBD1 (5 bases). Trimming removed 1 base at V and 3 bases at J, with 16 bases between. The CDR3 consists of 16 residues. Germline V gene lookup returns CDR1 SGDLS and CDR2 YYNGEE. In DNA, the CDR3 is TGTGCCAGCAGCGTATATTATCGGGGGTGGGACTATGGCTACACCTTC. This encodes CASSVYYRGWDYGYTF.

The rearrangement links TRBV18 to TRBJ1-2; weak D call: TRBD1 (6 bases). V lost 3 bases and J lost 3, with 14 bases in between. The germline V gene encodes CDR1 KGHSH and CDR2 LQKENI. The CDR3 consists of 15 residues. The CDR3 bases are TGTGCCAGCTCACCTACACAGGGTGCAGACTATGGCTACACCTTC. Translating it yields CASSPTQGADYGYTF. Combining the CDR3 with reference TRBV18 and TRBJ1-2 gives the whole variable domain NAGVMQNPRHLVRRRGQEARLRCSPMKGHSHVYWYRQLPEEGLKFMVYLQKENIIDESGMPKERFSAEFPKEGPSILRIQQVVRGDSAAYFCASSPTQGADYGYTFGSGTRLTVV.

The rearrangement joins TRBV23-1 to TRBJ2-1, with 10 bases fitting TRBD2. TRBV23-1 is annotated as an ORF whose role is uncertain. CDR3 size: 19 residues. Trimming took 3 bases from V and 8 from J; bases not matched to a gene: 19. Here the CDR3 reads CASSHPIGASGRHKDEQFF. As DNA, the CDR3 is TGCGCCAGCAGTCACCCCATCGGGGCTAGCGGGAGACACAAAGATGAGCAGTTCTTC.

This clone has just one count. This rearrangement joins TRBV13 to TRBJ2-2, with a tentative D call TRBD1 (5 bases). Trimming pared 6 bases from V and 4 bases from J, leaving 9 bases between. CDR3 size: 13 residues. Looked up from germline, CDR1 is PRHDT and CDR2 is FYEKMQ (reference sequence). DNA of the CDR3: TGTGCCAGCAGGGGGCGAGTCACCGGGGAGCTGTTTTTT. Amino acid sequence: CASRGRVTGELFF.

This sequence joins TRBV5-1 and TRBJ2-7, with TRBD1 matching 7 bases. The V gene end was trimmed by 2 bases and the J gene end by 2 bases; junction bases not matched to a gene: 1. In germline, CDR1 is SGHRS, CDR2 YFSETQ. The length of the CDR3 is 13 residues. CDR3: CASSLTGAYEQYF. The CDR3 nucleotides are TGCGCCAGCAGCTTAACAGGGGCCTACGAGCAGTACTTC.

The genes are TRBV6-6 and TRBJ1-5, with D perhaps matching TRBD1 (5 bases). This CDR3 has 17 residues. Trimming left V 5 bases short and J 1 base short, with 18 bases between. Germline CDR1 MNHNY, CDR2 SVGAGI (reference sequence). The CDR3 DNA sequence: TGTGCCAGCAGTCCCGATATGGGGGTGAGGAGCAATCAGCCCCAGCATTTT. The encoded protein is CASSPDMGVRSNQPQHF.

The chain uses TRBV2 and TRBJ1-6; tentatively, D is TRBD1 (5 bases). This CDR3 is built from 16 residues. Germline CDR1 is SNHLY and CDR2 is FYNNEI. Trimming removed 7 bases from V and 2 bases from J, with 15 bases in between. The CDR3 region has the DNA TGTGCCAGCACCCCGGGGGGAGGCGCCTATAATTCACCCCTCCACTTT. Encoded protein: CASTPGGGAYNSPLHF.

The V gene is TRBV30, the J gene TRBJ2-7; D remains unclear. The CDR3 runs 12 residues. Germline CDR1 reads GTSNPN; CDR2 reads SVGIG (reference sequence). V lost 4 bases and J 0 bases, leaving 7 bases between the germline ends. CDR3 nucleotides: TGTGCCTGGACAGGCAACTCCTACGAGCAGTACTTC. Translation gives CAWTGNSYEQYF.

The chain couples TRBV3-1 (or the pseudogene TRBV3-2) to TRBJ1-4; D possibly corresponds to TRBD1 (5 bases). Per the germline V gene, CDR1 is LGHDT and CDR2 is YNNKEL (reference sequence). CDR3 size: 16 residues. Trimming took off 1 base at V and 3 bases at J, with 12 bases between the two ends. The CDR3 protein is CASSQGSPGPNEKLFF. DNA for the CDR3: TGTGCCAGCAGCCAAGGATCGCCAGGGCCTAATGAAAAACTGTTTTTT.

V is TRBV6-5 and J is TRBJ1-1; 9 bases are shared with TRBD1. V was pared by 2 bases and J by 5 bases, with 3 bases of the junction left unmatched. This CDR3 is built from 14 residues. Germline lookup yields CDR1 MNHEY and CDR2 SVGAGI. CDR3 loop: CASSYDRGGTEAFF. The CDR3 DNA reads as TGTGCCAGCAGTTACGACAGGGGGGGAACTGAAGCTTTCTTT.